The 18 T cell receptor beta chains given below trace back to one sample, sequenced in a study of blood T cell repertoires in COVID-19. The table came from immunoSEQ multiplex PCR; TCRdb's copy has only in-frame clones and leaves some out. The sample includes over 200,000 clones, under 90% of them seen just once. The sequenced material came from peripheral blood. The source of these receptors is a man aged 45-65 years with COVID-19, enrolled during active disease.

This clone came up a few times. CDR3 loop: CASSFGTGDGYTF. CDR3 DNA sequence: TGTGCCAGCAGCTTCGGGACAGGGGATGGCTACACCTTC. The rearrangement links TRBV7-9 to TRBJ1-2; 10 bases align to TRBD1. Germline CDR1 is SEHNR and CDR2 is FQNEAQ (reference sequence). Trimming at V came to 3 bases and at J to 6 bases, leaving 1 base not matched to a gene. CDR3 size: 13 residues.

The J gene is TRBJ2-1, the V gene TRBV27, with 12 bases that match TRBD2. V shed 1 base, J shed 4 bases, and the junction held 8 bases outside the gene matches. This CDR3 region has 18 residues. Germline V CDR1 and CDR2: MNHEY, SMNVEV (reference sequence). The CDR3 loop reads CASSLLSLAGGIYNEQFF. In DNA, the CDR3 is TGTGCCAGCAGTTTATTATCGCTAGCGGGAGGGATTTACAATGAGCAGTTCTTC.

The chain joins TRBV19 to TRBJ2-4; TRBD2 aligns across 10 bases. The germline V gene has CDR1 LNHDA and CDR2 SQIVND (reference sequence). The CDR3 spans 14 residues. The trim removed 6 bases at V and 6 bases at J, leaving 5 bases unmatched. CDR3 residues: CASRLAGAGNIQYF. CDR3 DNA: TGTGCCAGTAGGCTAGCGGGGGCGGGAAACATTCAGTACTTC.

As to this clone: The same CDR3 arises from other DNA sequences in this sample as well. The rearrangement joins TRBV19 to TRBJ1-5; 7 bases map to TRBD1. The CDR3 runs 14 residues. V shed 4 bases, J shed 2 bases, and the junction held 2 bases outside the gene matches. Germline CDR1 and CDR2: LNHDA and SQIVND (reference sequence). This CDR3 is CASSTTGGNQPQHF. The CDR3 region has the DNA TGTGCCAGTAGTACAACAGGGGGCAATCAGCCCCAGCATTTT. The full variable domain, completed using reference TRBV19 and TRBJ1-5, is DGGITQSPKYLFRKEGQNVTLSCEQNLNHDAMYWYRQDPGQGLRLIYYSQIVNDFQKGDIAEGYSVSREKKESFPLTVTSAQKNPTAFYLCASSTTGGNQPQHFGDGTRLSIL.

The chain joins TRBV18 to TRBJ2-5; D remains ambiguous. The germline V and J ends were trimmed by 3 bases and 0 bases, with 8 bases remaining between them. There are 14 residues in the CDR3. CDR1 is KGHSH and CDR2 is LQKENI in the germline V gene. The CDR3: CASSPQRYQETQYF. In nucleotides, the CDR3 is TGTGCCAGCTCACCGCAACGGTACCAAGAGACCCAGTACTTC.

The rearrangement links TRBV4-1 to TRBJ1-2; D call uncertain. The germline V gene encodes CDR1 MGHRA and CDR2 YSYEKL. This CDR3 contains 15 residues. The V gene lost 1 base and the J gene lost 0 bases, with 9 bases spanning the gap. The CDR3 protein is CASSQAPGANYGYTF. The DNA of the CDR3 is TGCGCCAGCAGCCAAGCCCCGGGAGCTAACTATGGCTACACCTTC.

The gene calls are TRBV7-9 and TRBJ1-2, with 8 bases matching TRBD1. The CDR3 has 13 residues. V lost 8 bases, J lost 4 bases, and 6 bases stayed unmatched. Germline-derived CDR1 and CDR2 are SEHNR and FQNEAQ (reference sequence). The CDR3 DNA sequence: TGTGCCAGCTGGGGGGGACAGGCCTATGGCTACACCTTC. Its translation: CASWGGQAYGYTF.

The V gene is TRBV19, the J gene TRBJ1-2, with TRBD1 as a possible D gene (6 bases). Germline loops: CDR1 LNHDA, CDR2 SQIVND (reference sequence). This CDR3 spans 15 amino acids. V lost 3 bases to trimming and J lost 3 bases, with 14 bases between them. CDR3 sequence reads: CASSMDSKTHYGYTF. CDR3 nucleotides: TGTGCCAGTAGTATGGACAGCAAGACACACTATGGCTACACCTTC.

The chain combines TRBV6-6 with TRBJ1-2; unclear D gene. V was trimmed by 0 bases and J by 4 bases, leaving 9 bases between them. Germline loops: CDR1 MNHNY, CDR2 SVGAGI (reference sequence). The CDR3 loop spans 14 amino acids. CDR3 nucleotides: TGTGCCAGCAGTTACTCGAGCGGTTCCTATGGCTACACCTTC. Protein product: CASSYSSGSYGYTF.

This chain links TRBV7-2 with TRBJ2-1, with D possibly being TRBD1 (6 bases). Per the germline V gene, CDR1 is SGHTA and CDR2 is FQGNSA. The CDR3 runs to 14 residues. V was cut by 5 bases and J by 2 bases, with 10 bases left in between. The CDR3 nucleotides read TGTGCCAGCAGCCGTGGGACACCCTACAATGAGCAGTTCTTC. Its translation: CASSRGTPYNEQFF.

This chain links TRBV28 with TRBJ2-1; 7 bases line up with TRBD2. The length of the CDR3 is 16 residues. Germline V gene sequence: CDR1 MDHEN, CDR2 SYDVKM. V shed 2 bases, J shed 2 bases, and the junction held 6 bases outside the gene matches. The CDR3 spells CASSLVSGPTYNEQFF. The DNA for the CDR3 is TGTGCCAGCAGTTTAGTTAGCGGGCCGACCTACAATGAGCAGTTCTTC.

The chain links TRBV2 to TRBJ2-1, with D possibly being TRBD2 (6 bases). CDR3 size: 13 residues. Germline V gives CDR1 SNHLY, CDR2 FYNNEI. V lost 6 bases, J lost 9 bases, and 15 bases lay in between. CDR3 coding DNA: TGTGCCAGCAGGGGGATAGCGGCTAGTGAGCAGTTCTTC. Residues: CASRGIAASEQFF.

The CDR3 DNA is TGCAGTGCGAGTGGAACAGGGACGGCTGGAAACACCATATATTTT. It yields the protein CSASGTGTAGNTIYF. This chain connects TRBV20-1 to TRBJ1-3, with D perhaps matching TRBD1 (6 bases). The V end lost 6 bases, the J end lost 2 bases, and 17 bases lay between the germline ends. Germline CDR1 and CDR2: DFQATT and SNEGSKA (reference sequence). CDR3 length: 15 amino acids.

The V and J genes are TRBV4-2 and TRBJ2-3; 10 nucleotides align to TRBD2. The V gene's germline CDR1 is LGHNA and CDR2 YNFKEQ. Losses at the gene ends were 1 base for V and 0 bases for J; bases not matched to a gene: 7. CDR3 length equals 18 residues. The CDR3: CASSQVLAGATSTDTQYF. The CDR3, as DNA: TGTGCCAGCAGCCAAGTTCTAGCGGGGGCCACCAGCACAGATACGCAGTATTTT.

The chain uses TRBV21-1 and TRBJ1-1; the table's D call, TRBD1, was not checked against the DNA. TRBV21-1 corresponds to a pseudogene. This CDR3 is 15 amino acids long. The CDR3 here is CASSIKGQGSTEAFF. The CDR3 DNA reads as TGTGCCAGCAGCATTAAGGGACAGGGAAGCACTGAAGCTTTCTTT.

The chain combines TRBV11-3 with TRBJ2-1, with D perhaps TRBD1 (5 bases). This CDR3 has 15 amino acids. Trimming cost V 3 bases and J 6 bases, with 15 bases left between them. Germline V gives CDR1 SGHNT, CDR2 YENEEA. The DNA of the CDR3 is TGTGCCAGCAGCTTTAATCCAGGGTTTGCCAATGAGCAGTTCTTC. Translation: CASSFNPGFANEQFF.

The CDR3 DNA is TGTGCTAGTTCCCCAAGTGTGTGGGGAGACGAGCAGTACTTC. Translation: CASSPSVWGDEQYF. The chain employs TRBV12-5 and TRBJ2-7; D is possibly TRBD2 (5 bases). The length of the CDR3 is 14 residues. Trimming cost V 8 bases and J 5 bases, with 19 bases left between them. CDR1 and CDR2 (germline): LGHNT, FRNRAP.

The CDR3 DNA sequence: TGTGCCAGCAGCCCCGAGTCAGGGGGGTGGACTGGGGCCAACGTCCTGACTTTC. Translated, it gives CASSPESGGWTGANVLTF. V usage is TRBV3-1 (or the pseudogene TRBV3-2) and J usage is TRBJ2-6; TRBD1 is a possible D gene (7 bases). V was pared by 4 bases and J by 2 bases, with 18 bases between. Germline CDR1 is LGHDT and CDR2 is YNNKEL (reference sequence). The CDR3 runs 18 residues.